The 18 T cell receptor beta chains in this list originate from one sample, sequenced in a study of breast tumors, draining lymph nodes, adjacent tissues. TCRdb called the multiplex PCR reads again in MiXCR, with one record for every CDR3 protein. Among roughly 220,000 distinct CDR3 sequences listed, around 35% were seen once. Breast cancer patients provided tissue from their axillary draining lymph nodes. Sample: axillary lymph node tissue. The receptor set was obtained from a female donor with breast cancer. Some clones in this sample may be carry-over from other donors' samples.

The table lists this clonotype with many counts. This chain's CDR3 is CASSLPPASGKETQYF. The CDR3 region has the DNA TGTGCCAGCAGCCTCCCCCCGGCAAGCGGAAAAGAGACCCAGTACTTC. The chain carries TRBV3-1 and TRBJ2-5; perhaps TRBD2 as D (5 bases). The CDR3 contains 16 residues. CDR1 and CDR2 from the germline V gene are LGHDT and YNNKEL (reference sequence). The V end lost 4 bases, the J end lost 3 bases, and 18 bases lay between the germline ends.

Many counts were recorded for this clonotype. Germline and junction disagree at one end, which may indicate a read error. V and J are TRBV7-2 and TRBJ1-2, with 10 bases aligning to TRBD1. CDR1 is SGHTA and CDR2 is FQGNSA in the germline V gene. The CDR3 is made up of 15 amino acids. This CDR3 is CASSSPGQGGFGYPF. CDR3 nucleotide sequence: TGTGCCAGCAGCTCTCCTGGACAGGGGGGATTTGGCTACCCCTTC.

This clonotype was detected only once. The chain is built from TRBV20-1 and TRBJ2-3; maybe TRBD2 (6 bases). The length of the CDR3 is 12 residues. Deletions cut 7 bases from V and 3 bases from J, with 11 bases between. Germline V gene sequence: CDR1 DFQATT, CDR2 SNEGSKA (reference sequence). The CDR3 DNA follows: TGCAGTGTGAGTAGCGGAACAGATACGCAGTATTTT. As protein: CSVSSGTDTQYF.

The chain employs TRBV2 and TRBJ2-2; D possibly corresponds to TRBD2 (5 bases). CDR1 and CDR2 from the germline V gene are SNHLY and FYNNEI. This CDR3 spans 15 amino acids. Trimming shortened V by 7 bases and J by 4 bases, and 16 bases separated the two germline ends. In DNA form, the CDR3 reads TGTGCCAGCACCTCAGACCTGGCGGGCACCGGGGAGCTGTTTTTT. It specifies CASTSDLAGTGELFF.

V gene TRBV5-1 combines with J gene TRBJ2-5, with D possibly TRBD1 on 6 matching bases. Germline CDR1 reads SGHRS; CDR2 reads YFSETQ. V dropped 0 bases and J dropped 0 bases, with 9 bases sitting between them. This CDR3 has 15 amino acids. The CDR3 nucleotides read TGCGCCAGCAGCTTGGGGACAGTCTACCAAGAGACCCAGTACTTC. It is translated as CASSLGTVYQETQYF.

About this clonotype: This may stem from a read error, because a much larger clone lies one nucleotide away. The chain carries TRBV7-6 and TRBJ2-5; no reliable D call. Germline V gene lookup returns CDR1 SGHVS and CDR2 FNYEAQ. This CDR3 has 15 residues. CDR3: CAGSLSPVRGETQYF. DNA for the CDR3: TGTGCCGGCAGCTTATCCCCGGTCCGAGGAGAGACCCAGTACTTC.

CDR3 in amino acids: CAISESTGNYGYTF. The CDR3 coding sequence is TGTGCCATCAGTGAGTCGACAGGGAACTATGGCTACACCTTC. The chain recombines TRBV10-3 with TRBJ1-2; TRBD1 matches 7 bases. This CDR3 is built from 14 residues. Trimming cost V 0 bases and J 2 bases; bases outside gene matches: 0. In germline, CDR1 is ENHRY, CDR2 SYGVKD.

In its sample, this clonotype was seen a few times. The V call is TRBV18, the J call TRBJ2-1; D tentatively fits TRBD1 or TRBD2 (5 bases each). CDR3 length equals 15 residues. Germline loops: CDR1 KGHSH, CDR2 LQKENI. The V and J ends lost 3 bases and 3 bases respectively, with 12 bases between them. The CDR3 DNA is TGTGCCAGCTCACCCCGGGACCGGGACTACAATGAGCAGTTCTTC. The encoded protein is CASSPRDRDYNEQFF.

The chain couples TRBV2 to TRBJ2-7; 12 nucleotides line up with TRBD2. Germline V gene data show CDR1 as SNHLY and CDR2 as FYNNEI. CDR3 size: 16 residues. The trim removed 11 bases at V and 6 bases at J, leaving 17 bases unmatched. This chain's CDR3 is CASHRASGRGKGEQYF. CDR3 in DNA: TGTGCCTCCCACCGGGCTAGCGGGAGGGGGAAGGGCGAGCAGTACTTC.

J is TRBJ1-1 and V is TRBV19; tentative D call: TRBD1 (5 bases). Germline V CDR1 and CDR2: LNHDA, SQIVND (reference sequence). V lost 3 bases and J 0 bases, leaving 8 bases between the germline ends. This CDR3 is built from 14 residues. In DNA form, the CDR3 reads TGTGCCAGTAGTATCTCAGGGTTGAACACTGAAGCTTTCTTT. Translation: CASSISGLNTEAFF.

This chain connects TRBV5-1 to TRBJ2-1; 9 positions agree with TRBD1. The CDR3 is 13 residues long. Trimming removed 2 bases from V and 8 bases from J; junction bases left unmatched: 2. Looked up from germline, CDR1 is SGHRS and CDR2 is YFSETQ. CDR3 residues: CASSLGTGYEQFF. The CDR3 DNA reads as TGCGCCAGCAGCTTAGGGACAGGGTATGAGCAGTTCTTC.

This clonotype was observed at least ten times. The chain combines TRBV2 with TRBJ1-6; no clear D gene. Trimming removed 4 bases from V and 10 bases from J, with 11 bases in between. The CDR3 is 13 amino acids. The germline V gene encodes CDR1 SNHLY and CDR2 FYNNEI. The CDR3 sequence is CASSGKGGSPLHF. The CDR3 nucleotides are TGTGCCAGCAGTGGAAAGGGAGGATCACCCCTCCACTTT.

This clonotype was observed a handful of times. The chain links TRBV6-1 to TRBJ2-7; TRBD2 aligns across 7 bases. Germline CDR1 and CDR2: MNHNS and SASEGT. V shed 5 bases and J 2 bases; nucleotides not matched to a gene: 6. The CDR3 length is 14 residues. Written as DNA, the CDR3 is TGTGCCAGCAGTCACCCGGGGGGACCCTACGAGCAGTACTTC. Translating it yields CASSHPGGPYEQYF.

This clonotype was seen a few times. J is TRBJ1-2 and V is TRBV5-4, with a weak D call TRBD1 (6 bases). Germline values: CDR1 SGHNT, CDR2 YYREEE (reference sequence). The CDR3 consists of 13 residues. Trimming took off 5 bases at V and 7 bases at J, with 15 bases between the two ends. The CDR3 sequence is CASSRQVTAGYTF. The CDR3 coding sequence is TGTGCCAGCAGTCGACAGGTAACCGCTGGCTACACCTTC. The full variable domain, its missing parts supplied by reference TRBV5-4 and TRBJ1-2, is ETGVTQSPTHLIKTRGQQVTLRCSSQSGHNTVSWYQQALGQGPQFIFQYYREEENGRGNFPPRFSGLQFPNYSSELNVNALELDDSALYLCASSRQVTAGYTFGSGTRLTVV.

This clonotype was recorded many times. The rearrangement uses TRBV4-3 and TRBJ2-2; D is uncertain. V lost 1 base and J lost 2, with 5 bases in between. Germline V gene sequence: CDR1 LGHNA, CDR2 YSLEER. This CDR3 region has 14 residues. The CDR3 DNA sequence: TGCGCCAGCAGCCAAGTACAAAACACCGGGGAGCTGTTTTTT. It yields the protein CASSQVQNTGELFF.

This clonotype was seen repeatedly, ten times or more. The genes are TRBV6-1 and TRBJ1-6; 9 bases match TRBD1. Germline V gives CDR1 MNHNS, CDR2 SASEGT. Trimming took 4 bases from V and 7 from J; bases not matched to a gene: 5. This CDR3 region has 15 residues. The CDR3 loop reads CASSVGTGWNSPLHF. The CDR3 nucleotides read TGTGCCAGCAGTGTAGGGACAGGGTGGAATTCACCCCTCCACTTT.

The genes are TRBV19 and TRBJ2-3, with TRBD2 matching over 12 bases. The CDR3 is 14 amino acids. CDR1 LNHDA and CDR2 SQIVND come from the germline V gene (reference sequence). Trimming cost V 9 bases and J 10 bases; bases outside gene matches: 11. For the CDR3, the DNA is TGTGCCAGAAGACTAGCGGGAGTGAAACATCCGCAGTATTTT. Translation gives CARRLAGVKHPQYF.

Comments on this clonotype: A much larger clone lies a single base off, so this may be a read error. The J gene is TRBJ2-7, the V gene TRBV19; 8 bases line up with TRBD2. Germline CDR1 LNHDA, CDR2 SQIVND (reference sequence). The CDR3 has 14 amino acids. The CDR3 bases are TGTGCCAGTAGTATCCGGGGGGGGTCCTACGAGCAGTGCTTC. Its protein is CASSIRGGSYEQCF.